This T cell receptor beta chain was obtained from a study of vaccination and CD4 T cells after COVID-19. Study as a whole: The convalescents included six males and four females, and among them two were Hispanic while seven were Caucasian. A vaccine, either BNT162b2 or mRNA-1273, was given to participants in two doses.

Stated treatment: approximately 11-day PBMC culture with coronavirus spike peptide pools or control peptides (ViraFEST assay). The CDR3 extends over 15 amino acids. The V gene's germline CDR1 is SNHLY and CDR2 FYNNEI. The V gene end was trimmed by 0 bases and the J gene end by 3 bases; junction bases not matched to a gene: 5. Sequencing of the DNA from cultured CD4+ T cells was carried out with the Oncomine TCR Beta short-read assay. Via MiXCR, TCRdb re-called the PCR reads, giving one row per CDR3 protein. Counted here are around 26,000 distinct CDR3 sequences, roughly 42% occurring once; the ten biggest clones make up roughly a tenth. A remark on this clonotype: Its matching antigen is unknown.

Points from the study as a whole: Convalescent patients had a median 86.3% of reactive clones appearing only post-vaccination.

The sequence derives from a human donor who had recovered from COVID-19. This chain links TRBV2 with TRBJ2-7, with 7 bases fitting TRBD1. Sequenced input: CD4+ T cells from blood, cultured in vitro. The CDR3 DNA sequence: TGTGCCAGCAGTGAAGCACAGACAGGGCTCTACGAGCAGTACTTC. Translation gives CASSEAQTGLYEQYF.